This TCR beta chain was observed in a study of control samples from healthy donors and cancer patients. Sequencing was performed with immunoSEQ multiplex PCR; in TCRdb, only in-frame clones are kept and a portion is missing. The data contain 70,000 to 80,000 clones, over 65% of them singletons. Sequencing was done on a sample of blood. The sequence was obtained from a man over 45 in good health.

The CDR3: CASRGVTRDTEAFF. As DNA, the CDR3 is TGTGCCAGCAGGGGAGTTACGAGGGACACTGAAGCTTTCTTT. The chain uses TRBV6-6 and TRBJ1-1; no definite D call. Trimming removed 6 bases at V and 3 bases at J, with 14 bases between. From germline, CDR1 is MNHNY and CDR2 SVGAGI (reference sequence). The CDR3 contains 14 residues.